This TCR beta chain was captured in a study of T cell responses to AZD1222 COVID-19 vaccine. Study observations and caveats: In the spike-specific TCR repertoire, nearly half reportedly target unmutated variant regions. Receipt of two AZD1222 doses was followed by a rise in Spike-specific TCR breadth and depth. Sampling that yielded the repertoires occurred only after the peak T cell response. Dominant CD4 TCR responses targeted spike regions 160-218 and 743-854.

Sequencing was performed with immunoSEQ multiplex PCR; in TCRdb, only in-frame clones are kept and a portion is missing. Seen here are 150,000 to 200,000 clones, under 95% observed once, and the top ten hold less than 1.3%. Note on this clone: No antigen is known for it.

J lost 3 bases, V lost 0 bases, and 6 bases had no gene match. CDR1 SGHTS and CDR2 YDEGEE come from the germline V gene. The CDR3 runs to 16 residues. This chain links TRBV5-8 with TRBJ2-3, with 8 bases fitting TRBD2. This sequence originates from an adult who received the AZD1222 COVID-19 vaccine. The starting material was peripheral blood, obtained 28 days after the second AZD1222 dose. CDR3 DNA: TGTGCCAGCAGCTTGGTGCCAGCGGGGGCAACAGATACGCAGTATTTT. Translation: CASSLVPAGATDTQYF.